These 30 T cell receptor beta chains share one sample of origin, sequenced in a study of blood T cell repertoires in COVID-19. Sequencing was performed with immunoSEQ multiplex PCR; in TCRdb, only in-frame clones are kept and a portion is missing. The sample lists roughly 220,000 clones; roughly four fifths were seen once. Sequenced material: PBMCs or T cells enriched from blood (not recorded which). These receptors were taken from a woman aged 40 to 50 with acute COVID-19.

The chain combines TRBV3-1 (or the pseudogene TRBV3-2) with TRBJ2-5, with TRBD1 matching over 9 bases. The length of the CDR3 is 18 residues. Germline V gene sequence: CDR1 LGHDT, CDR2 YNNKEL (reference sequence). V shed 3 bases and J 1 base; nucleotides not matched to a gene: 12. The CDR3 loop reads CASSQRTGVVPIQETQYF. The DNA for the CDR3 is TGTGCCAGCAGCCAGAGGACAGGGGTGGTACCAATCCAAGAGACCCAGTACTTC.

J is TRBJ1-2 and V is TRBV10-3, with TRBD1 matching over 9 bases. Germline V gene lookup returns CDR1 ENHRY and CDR2 SYGVKD. The J segment lost 4 bases and the V segment lost 2 bases, leaving 5 bases of the junction unmatched. CDR3 length equals 15 residues. The CDR3 region is CAISEADRGVYGYTF. In nucleotides, the CDR3 is TGTGCCATCAGTGAGGCCGACAGGGGGGTCTATGGCTACACCTTC.

A single count supports this clone. The chain is built from TRBV6-5 and TRBJ2-1; possibly TRBD2 for D (5 bases). The length of the CDR3 is 13 residues. V gave up 6 bases and J gave up 7 bases, with 13 bases separating them. Germline loops: CDR1 MNHEY, CDR2 SVGAGI. The CDR3 DNA is TGTGCCAGCAGCCCAGCTAGCAGGAATGAGCAGTTCTTC. Amino acid sequence: CASSPASRNEQFF.

The chain links TRBV5-1 to TRBJ1-2, with D possibly being TRBD1 (5 bases). The germline gives CDR1 SGHRS, CDR2 YFSETQ. Between the trimmed V and J ends, which lost 5 bases and 4 bases, there was a span of 18 bases. The CDR3 runs to 15 residues. This chain's CDR3 is CASSPDQGSLYGYTF. The CDR3 DNA follows: TGCGCCAGCAGTCCCGACCAGGGAAGCCTCTATGGCTACACCTTC.

The chain employs TRBV7-2 and TRBJ1-2; 8 bases line up with TRBD1. Germline CDR1 and CDR2: SGHTA and FQGNSA. The CDR3 extends over 16 amino acids. The ends lost 4 bases at V and 0 bases at J; junction bases unmatched: 7. DNA for the CDR3: TGTGCCAGCAGCTCGGGACAGGCCGCCCCTAACTATGGCTACACCTTC. It codes for CASSSGQAAPNYGYTF.

V and J are TRBV25-1 and TRBJ2-1, with 9 bases that match TRBD2. The germline CDR1 and CDR2 sequences are MGHDK and SYGVNS. V was pared by 6 bases and J by 2 bases, with 5 bases of the junction left unmatched. The CDR3 loop spans 15 amino acids. DNA for the CDR3: TGTGCCAGCAGAGATAGCGGGAGCGCCTACAATGAGCAGTTCTTC. Protein sequence: CASRDSGSAYNEQFF.

The chain carries TRBV7-2 and TRBJ1-2; D remains unclear. With 1 base removed from V and 1 base from J, the gap between germline ends came to 7 bases. CDR1 is SGHTA and CDR2 is FQGNSA in the germline V gene. The CDR3 is 14 residues long. CDR3 bases: TGTGCCAGCAGCTTAGAGCACAGTAACTATGGCTACACCTTC. Translated: CASSLEHSNYGYTF.

The J gene is TRBJ2-3, the V gene TRBV18, with a weak D call TRBD1 (6 bases). V was trimmed by 4 bases and J by 0 bases, leaving 14 bases between them. This CDR3 spans 16 amino acids. Germline lookup yields CDR1 KGHSH and CDR2 LQKENI. CDR3 DNA: TGTGCCAGCTCACTGGAAGGACAGCTCAGCACAGATACGCAGTATTTT. The encoded protein is CASSLEGQLSTDTQYF. Combining the CDR3 with reference TRBV18 and TRBJ2-3 gives the whole variable domain NAGVMQNPRHLVRRRGQEARLRCSPMKGHSHVYWYRQLPEEGLKFMVYLQKENIIDESGMPKERFSAEFPKEGPSILRIQQVVRGDSAAYFCASSLEGQLSTDTQYFGPGTRLTVL.

This clone was picked up a small number of times. The chain recombines TRBV2 with TRBJ2-7; the D gene is possibly TRBD2 (5 bases). The germline V and J ends were trimmed by 8 bases and 1 base, with 15 bases remaining between them. This CDR3 comprises 14 residues. The germline CDR1 and CDR2 sequences are SNHLY and FYNNEI. CDR3 amino acids: CASGDGIASYEQYF. DNA of the CDR3: TGTGCCAGCGGAGATGGGATAGCGTCCTACGAGCAGTACTTC.

The chain employs TRBV7-2 and TRBJ2-5; 14 bases align to TRBD2. The CDR3 consists of 16 residues. J lost 5 bases, V lost 5 bases, and 7 bases had no gene match. The germline V gene encodes CDR1 SGHTA and CDR2 FQGNSA. The chain's CDR3 is CASSRGLAGGRETQYF. The CDR3 DNA reads as TGTGCCAGCAGCAGAGGACTAGCGGGGGGCCGTGAGACCCAGTACTTC.

The gene calls are TRBV21-1 and TRBJ1-6. TRBV21-1 is a recognized pseudogene. The CDR3 contains 17 residues. Here the CDR3 reads CASSNRRVPVVDYPLHF. Written as DNA, the CDR3 is TGTGCCAGCAGCAACCGGAGAGTCCCGGTCGTCGATTATCCCCTCCACTTT.

The chain joins TRBV10-3 to TRBJ1-1; possibly TRBD1 for D (5 bases). Germline CDR1 and CDR2: ENHRY and SYGVKD. V was clipped by 3 bases and J by 1 base, with 6 bases between them. The CDR3 is made up of 13 amino acids. CDR3 DNA sequence: TGTGCCATCAGTGACAGGGAGAACACTGAAGCTTTCTTT. Its translation: CAISDRENTEAFF.

The chain links TRBV4-2 to TRBJ2-1; TRBD2 agrees at 13 bases. The CDR3 spans 19 residues. Per the germline V gene, CDR1 is LGHNA and CDR2 is YNFKEQ. The ends lost 0 bases at V and 4 bases at J; junction bases unmatched: 9. In DNA, the CDR3 is TGTGCCAGCAGCCAAGAAGGACTAGCGGGAGAATTAGGTTACAATGAGCAGTTCTTC. Amino acids: CASSQEGLAGELGYNEQFF.

This clone was seen more than once but under ten times. This chain uses TRBV5-6 with TRBJ2-5; D remains unclear. V was pared by 0 bases and J by 9 bases, with 12 bases between. CDR3 length: 13 amino acids. Germline loops: CDR1 SGHDT, CDR2 YYEEEE. Written as DNA, the CDR3 is TGTGCCAGCAGCTTGGGAAGGAGTTGGGCCCAGTACTTC. The encoded protein is CASSLGRSWAQYF.

The V gene is TRBV15, the J gene TRBJ1-4, with a possible D match to TRBD1 (5 bases). This CDR3 has 14 amino acids. Per germline, CDR1 LNHNV and CDR2 YYDKDF (reference sequence). Trimming took 9 bases from V and 5 from J, leaving 16 bases between them. Here the CDR3 DNA reads TGTGCCACGAATTGGGCAGGGAAAAATGAAAAACTGTTTTTT. This gives the protein CATNWAGKNEKLFF. The full variable domain, completed using reference TRBV15 and TRBJ1-4, is DAMVIQNPRYQVTQFGKPVTLSCSQTLNHNVMYWYQQKSSQAPKLLFHYYDKDFNNEADTPDNFQSRRPNTSFCFLDIRSPGLGDTAMYLCATNWAGKNEKLFFGSGTQLSVL.

The chain recombines TRBV7-3 with TRBJ1-2; 10 bases align to TRBD1. The CDR3 consists of 13 residues. V shed 4 bases, J shed 7 bases, and the junction held 3 bases outside the gene matches. The germline V gene has CDR1 SGHTA and CDR2 FQGTGA. This CDR3 reads CASSSRQGAGYTF. The CDR3, as DNA: TGTGCCAGCAGCTCCCGACAGGGGGCTGGCTACACCTTC.

This sequence joins TRBV4-3 and TRBJ1-2, with D perhaps matching TRBD1 (5 bases). Trimming stripped 0 bases from V and 4 bases from J, with 15 bases between. The CDR3 totals 16 residues. Looked up from germline, CDR1 is LGHNA and CDR2 is YSLEER. CDR3 bases: TGCGCCAGCAGCCAAGATCTCGACCAGGGAAGCTATGGCTACACCTTC. This translates into CASSQDLDQGSYGYTF.

This clone was seen just once. This specimen includes other DNA sequences encoding the same CDR3. The V gene is TRBV6-5, the J gene TRBJ1-5; 8 bases map to TRBD1. The CDR3 consists of 14 residues. CDR1 MNHEY and CDR2 SVGAGI come from the germline V gene. Germline trimming cut 6 bases from V and 1 base from J; bases unmatched to any gene: 2. The CDR3 region is CASRRQGSNQPQHF. The DNA for the CDR3 is TGTGCCAGCAGAAGACAGGGGAGCAATCAGCCCCAGCATTTT.

J is TRBJ1-6 and V is TRBV7-2; D not resolved. CDR1 is SGHTA and CDR2 is FQGNSA in the germline V gene. This CDR3 contains 17 residues. V shed 0 bases and J shed 0 bases, with 9 bases lying between them. In DNA, the CDR3 is TGTGCCAGCAGCTTAGCCGTTCGGAGCTCCTATAATTCACCCCTCCACTTT. Protein product: CASSLAVRSSYNSPLHF.

This chain uses TRBV5-8 with TRBJ1-2, with 7 bases aligning to TRBD1. The CDR3 loop spans 16 amino acids. After removal of 4 bases from V and 4 bases from J, the junction contained 13 bases not matched to a gene. The V gene's germline CDR1 is SGHTS and CDR2 YDEGEE. The DNA of the CDR3 is TGTGCCAGCAGCGAACACAGGGGCCGTAATCCCTATGGCTACACCTTC. Translated: CASSEHRGRNPYGYTF.

V and J are TRBV20-1 and TRBJ2-7; 9 positions match TRBD2. Germline assignment: CDR1 DFQATT and CDR2 SNEGSKA (reference sequence). The V segment lost 3 bases and the J segment 2 bases; nucleotides outside the gene matches: 5. The CDR3 runs to 14 residues. As DNA, the CDR3 is TGCAGTGCTAGTGACAGCGGGGGGCCCTACGAGCAGTACTTC. Residues: CSASDSGGPYEQYF.

The chain employs TRBV28 and TRBJ2-2; 11 positions match TRBD2. Germline CDR1 is MDHEN and CDR2 is SYDVKM. Losses at the gene ends were 6 bases for V and 4 bases for J; bases not matched to a gene: 7. The CDR3 contains 16 residues. For the CDR3, the DNA is TGTGCCAGCAGATATAGCGGGGGGGCTGGCACCGGGGAGCTGTTTTTT. Its protein is CASRYSGGAGTGELFF.

V gene TRBV21-1 combines with J gene TRBJ2-2; the table's TRBD1 call for D was not verified on the DNA. TRBV21-1 is a recognized pseudogene. The CDR3 runs 17 residues. CDR3 loop: CASSPGQVASCAGELFF. As DNA, the CDR3 is TGTGCCAGCAGCCCGGGACAGGTAGCCTCTTGCGCCGGGGAGCTGTTTTTT.

CDR3 region: CSVVGLAGVEAQYF. In DNA, the CDR3 is TGCAGCGTTGTGGGACTAGCGGGAGTGGAGGCCCAGTACTTC. V is TRBV29-1 and J is TRBJ2-5, with 14 bases that match TRBD2. V lost 4 bases and J lost 9; bases outside the gene matches: 7. The germline CDR1 and CDR2 sequences are SQVTM and ANQGSEA. The CDR3 is made up of 14 amino acids.

This clone turned up a few times. The V call is TRBV19, the J call TRBJ1-2; TRBD1 is a possible D gene (6 bases). The V end was cut by 5 bases, the J end by 8 bases, with 18 bases between. The CDR3 has 14 residues. The germline gives CDR1 LNHDA, CDR2 SQIVND (reference sequence). CDR3 bases: TGTGCCAGTAGTCGACGGGACACGAGTCGAGGCTACACCTTC. Amino acids: CASSRRDTSRGYTF. The variable domain in full, completed from reference TRBV19 and TRBJ1-2, reads DGGITQSPKYLFRKEGQNVTLSCEQNLNHDAMYWYRQDPGQGLRLIYYSQIVNDFQKGDIAEGYSVSREKKESFPLTVTSAQKNPTAFYLCASSRRDTSRGYTFGSGTRLTVV.

This clone was recorded a few times. The chain couples TRBV6-5 to TRBJ2-5; TRBD1 agrees at 9 bases. The CDR3 contains 16 residues. The V gene's germline CDR1 is MNHEY and CDR2 SVGAGI. The ends lost 2 bases at V and 5 bases at J; junction bases unmatched: 9. The CDR3 loop reads CASSYRSTGGRETQYF. CDR3 DNA: TGTGCCAGCAGTTACCGTTCCACAGGGGGCCGTGAGACCCAGTACTTC.

The chain carries TRBV6-1 and TRBJ2-1, with 7 bases lining up with TRBD1. Germline V gene data show CDR1 as MNHNS and CDR2 as SASEGT. The CDR3 totals 18 residues. The J segment lost 3 bases and the V segment lost 0 bases, leaving 11 bases of the junction unmatched. The CDR3 DNA follows: TGTGCCAGCAGTGAAGCGGTAGGGGGCCCAGGTTACTACAATGAGCAGTTCTTC. Its protein is CASSEAVGGPGYYNEQFF.

CDR3: CASSVARGGHYGYTF. CDR3 DNA: TGTGCCAGCAGCGTAGCCCGGGGAGGACACTATGGCTACACCTTC. This chain links TRBV13 with TRBJ1-2; D is undetermined. The V gene's germline CDR1 is PRHDT and CDR2 FYEKMQ (reference sequence). V was pared by 5 bases and J by 3 bases, with 16 bases between. The length of the CDR3 is 15 residues.

The chain employs TRBV27 and TRBJ2-5, with D tentatively TRBD1 (7 bases). V lost 5 bases, J lost 3 bases, and 19 bases lay in between. Germline V gene sequence: CDR1 MNHEY, CDR2 SMNVEV (reference sequence). The CDR3 totals 16 residues. This CDR3 reads CASSRGTGEVEETQYF. The CDR3 DNA sequence: TGTGCCAGCAGTCGAGGTACAGGGGAGGTTGAAGAGACCCAGTACTTC.

The chain joins TRBV2 to TRBJ1-2; no firm D call. Deletions cut 3 bases from V and 6 bases from J, with 8 bases between. The CDR3 runs to 12 residues. Germline values: CDR1 SNHLY, CDR2 FYNNEI. The CDR3 reads CASSESQDGYTF. In nucleotides, the CDR3 is TGTGCCAGCAGTGAGAGCCAGGATGGCTACACCTTC.